One sample yielded the 32 T cell receptor beta chains listed below, sequenced in a study of blood T cells in healthy people across ages. Using a J-beta primer mix together with a sample-barcoded 5' primer, a second PCR was run for roughly 7 to 11 cycles. TCRdb reanalysed the 5' RACE reads using MiXCR and keeps one entry per CDR3 protein. This table holds around 1.5 million distinct CDR3 sequences, almost 60% found once. Material: blood. The receptors stem from a young man in good health.

V is TRBV27 and J is TRBJ2-1; unclear D gene. This CDR3 has 11 amino acids. Germline V lookup: CDR1 MNHEY, CDR2 SMNVEV (reference sequence). Trimming pared 5 bases from V and 8 bases from J, leaving 7 bases between. The CDR3 here is CASSIGDEQFF. CDR3 bases: TGTGCCAGCAGTATCGGTGATGAGCAGTTCTTC.

This clonotype has only a few counts. The V gene is TRBV25-1, the J gene TRBJ2-5, with 8 bases aligning to TRBD1. The DNA end lines up better with TRBJ2-7; the J call may be wrong. This CDR3 region has 14 residues. Germline CDR1 and CDR2: MGHDK and SYGVNS. The CDR3 loop reads CASSQGAKSVEQYF. The CDR3 coding sequence is TGTGCCAGCAGTCAGGGGGCTAAGTCGGTCGAGCAGTACTTC.

At least ten counts were recorded for this clonotype. One junction end does not reproduce the germline sequence, and a read error may be involved. The chain links TRBV5-1 to TRBJ2-7; maybe TRBD2 (6 bases). The CDR3 runs 14 residues. Germline V gene lookup returns CDR1 SGHRS and CDR2 YFSETQ. The CDR3 here is CASSLGGVPYEQYF. The CDR3 DNA reads as TGTGCCAGCAGTTTGGGGGGAGTTCCATACGAGCAGTACTTC.

To note about this clonotype: Possible read error: a much larger clone is one base away. V and J are TRBV28 and TRBJ1-4, with 7 bases fitting TRBD1. CDR3 length equals 13 residues. Trimming at V came to 3 bases and at J to 8 bases, leaving 3 bases not matched to a gene. Germline loops: CDR1 MDHEN, CDR2 SYDVKM. The CDR3 spells CASSFTGVEKLFF. For the CDR3, the DNA is TGTGCCAGCAGTTTTACAGGGGTCGAAAAACTGTTTTTT.

This chain's CDR3 is CSVDRDRGPYEQFF. DNA for the CDR3: TGCAGCGTCGACCGGGACAGGGGGCCCTATGAGCAGTTCTTC. The chain is built from TRBV29-1 and TRBJ2-1; 12 nucleotides line up with TRBD1. From germline, CDR1 is SQVTM and CDR2 ANQGSEA. V lost 6 bases to trimming and J lost 8 bases; unmatched junction nucleotides: 8. The CDR3 spans 14 residues.

The chain recombines TRBV29-1 with TRBJ1-2; 7 bases map to TRBD1. Germline CDR1 reads SQVTM; CDR2 reads ANQGSEA. V was pared by 7 bases and J by 4 bases, with 9 bases of the junction left unmatched. This CDR3 region has 13 residues. The CDR3 nucleotides are TGCAGCGCCAATACAGGGGAAACCTATGGCTACACCTTC. It encodes CSANTGETYGYTF.

The gene calls are TRBV20-1 and TRBJ2-7; D unclear. V shed 0 bases and J shed 4 bases, with 13 bases lying between them. There are 14 residues in the CDR3. Germline loops: CDR1 DFQATT, CDR2 SNEGSKA (reference sequence). The CDR3 coding sequence is TGCAGTGCTAGAGATTTATCGGGCCCGTACGAGCAGTACTTC. Its translation is CSARDLSGPYEQYF.

V and J are TRBV29-1 and TRBJ2-1; 7 positions agree with TRBD2. The CDR3 totals 15 residues. Per the germline V gene, CDR1 is SQVTM and CDR2 is ANQGSEA. V dropped 2 bases and J dropped 3; count of bases not matched to a gene: 7. DNA for the CDR3: TGCAGCGTTGAACCCTCGGCGGGAGACTACAATGAGCAGTTCTTC. It is translated as CSVEPSAGDYNEQFF.

The chain uses TRBV6-2 or TRBV6-3 and TRBJ2-3; 8 nucleotides agree with TRBD2. The ends lost 0 bases at V and 5 bases at J; junction bases unmatched: 10. The CDR3 is made up of 17 amino acids. Germline V lookup: CDR1 MNHEY, CDR2 SVGEGT. The CDR3 spells CASSYSVGAGELDTQYF. The CDR3, as DNA: TGTGCCAGCAGTTACTCGGTGGGAGCGGGAGAATTAGATACGCAGTATTTT.

The CDR3 protein is CAIQANYGYTF. The CDR3 nucleotides are TGTGCCATCCAAGCTAACTATGGCTACACCTTC. The chain carries TRBV6-6 and TRBJ1-2; no clear D. Germline V gene lookup returns CDR1 MNHNY and CDR2 SVGAGI (reference sequence). The CDR3 consists of 11 residues. V was trimmed by 10 bases and J by 0 bases, leaving 6 bases between them.

The chain carries TRBV7-9 and TRBJ2-7; D gene ambiguous. This CDR3 comprises 12 residues. Germline V CDR1 and CDR2: SEHNR, FQNEAQ (reference sequence). The V gene lost 5 bases and the J gene lost 5 bases, with 10 bases spanning the gap. This chain's CDR3 is CASSPFRDEQYF. The CDR3 nucleotides read TGTGCCAGCAGCCCCTTTAGGGACGAGCAGTACTTC.

The chain is built from TRBV7-2 and TRBJ2-7, with 7 bases aligning to TRBD2. The trim removed 5 bases at V and 6 bases at J, leaving 10 bases unmatched. The CDR3 is made up of 14 amino acids. CDR1 and CDR2 (germline): SGHTA, FQGNSA. The CDR3 DNA reads TGTGCCAGCAGCACTGGCCTTACTAGCGTCGAGCAGTACTTC. It yields the protein CASSTGLTSVEQYF.

The chain joins TRBV6-6 to TRBJ2-1; 7 bases agree with TRBD2. CDR3 length: 15 residues. Trimming took 0 bases from V and 5 from J; bases not matched to a gene: 4. Germline lookup yields CDR1 MNHNY and CDR2 SVGAGI (reference sequence). The CDR3: CASSYSGLPNNEQFF. As DNA, the CDR3 is TGTGCCAGCAGTTACTCGGGACTACCCAACAATGAGCAGTTCTTC.

V gene TRBV12-3 or TRBV12-4 combines with J gene TRBJ2-3; 10 positions agree with TRBD1. This CDR3 has 15 residues. After removal of 4 bases from V and 3 bases from J, the junction contained 4 bases not matched to a gene. In DNA, the CDR3 is TGTGCCAGCAGTTCCCAGGGACAGGGGACAGATACGCAGTATTTT. Protein: CASSSQGQGTDTQYF.

The rearrangement joins TRBV5-1 to TRBJ2-1; D remains unclear. This CDR3 contains 11 residues. Trimming stripped 0 bases from V and 14 bases from J, with 9 bases between. Germline CDR1 SGHRS, CDR2 YFSETQ. DNA of the CDR3: TGCGCCAGCAGCTTGGGAGAACGTGAGTTCTTC. As protein: CASSLGEREFF.

The chain is built from TRBV20-1 and TRBJ2-5; maybe TRBD1 (6 bases). Germline CDR1 and CDR2: DFQATT and SNEGSKA (reference sequence). CDR3 size: 14 residues. V lost 6 bases and J 3 bases, leaving 17 bases between the germline ends. This CDR3 reads CSAKPGQLEETQYF. In nucleotides, the CDR3 is TGCAGTGCCAAACCGGGACAACTGGAAGAGACCCAGTACTTC.

CDR3 sequence (DNA): TGTGCCAGCAGGCAACTCGAGGATGAGCAGTTCTTC. Translated: CASRQLEDEQFF. The V gene is TRBV12-3 or TRBV12-4, the J gene TRBJ2-1; the D is unclear. Between the trimmed V and J ends, which lost 6 bases and 8 bases, there was a span of 11 bases. The CDR3 loop spans 12 amino acids.

The sample holds one count of this clonotype. The gene calls are TRBV5-6 and TRBJ2-5; 7 bases agree with TRBD2. The CDR3 loop spans 15 amino acids. J lost 2 bases, V lost 5 bases, and 9 bases had no gene match. Germline values: CDR1 SGHDT, CDR2 YYEEEE. CDR3 nucleotide sequence: TGTGCCAGCAGAGTCTGGGGGGGGGTACAAGAGACCCAGTACTTC. Protein sequence: CASRVWGGVQETQYF.

This clonotype was recorded a few times. V usage is TRBV28 and J usage is TRBJ2-5; D may be TRBD2 (7 bases). The last part of the DNA fits TRBJ2-7 better; the J call may be wrong. This CDR3 has 12 amino acids. Germline values: CDR1 MDHEN, CDR2 SYDVKM. In nucleotides, the CDR3 is TGTGCCAGCAGTTTCGGGGGGCGCGAGCAGTACTTC. Residues: CASSFGGREQYF.

V and J are TRBV2 and TRBJ2-7; 7 nucleotides match TRBD1. Germline CDR1 SNHLY, CDR2 FYNNEI. The CDR3 runs 14 residues. V lost 8 bases to trimming and J lost 1 base; unmatched junction nucleotides: 8. CDR3 in DNA: TGTGCCAGCGCCCTCGACAGGGCGTCCTACGAGCAGTACTTC. It encodes CASALDRASYEQYF.

The V gene is TRBV20-1, the J gene TRBJ2-5; tentatively, D is TRBD1 (5 bases). Trimming cost V 0 bases and J 2 bases, with 10 bases left between them. This CDR3 contains 14 residues. Looked up from germline, CDR1 is DFQATT and CDR2 is SNEGSKA (reference sequence). CDR3 nucleotide sequence: TGCAGTGCTAGAGATCAGAAGGGGCAAGAGACCCAGTACTTC. Protein sequence: CSARDQKGQETQYF.

The V and J genes are TRBV5-6 and TRBJ1-1, with 10 positions matching TRBD1. Looked up from germline, CDR1 is SGHDT and CDR2 is YYEEEE. The CDR3 is made up of 14 amino acids. After removal of 4 bases from V and 6 bases from J, the junction contained 6 bases not matched to a gene. CDR3 DNA: TGTGCCAGCAGCGGGGACAGGGGTTTCGCTGAAGCTTTCTTT. Encoded protein: CASSGDRGFAEAFF.

The V call is TRBV4-3, the J call TRBJ2-5; TRBD1 agrees at 12 bases. CDR3 length: 17 amino acids. Germline V gene data show CDR1 as LGHNA and CDR2 as YSLEER. With 0 bases clipped from V and 5 bases from J, the junction kept 7 bases outside the gene matches. CDR3 amino acids: CASSQDPGQGARETQYF. The DNA for the CDR3 is TGCGCCAGCAGCCAAGATCCGGGACAGGGGGCTCGGGAGACCCAGTACTTC.

The rearrangement uses TRBV5-1 and TRBJ2-1; D gene uncertain. The CDR3 runs to 20 residues. Germline V gene sequence: CDR1 SGHRS, CDR2 YFSETQ. V was pared by 4 bases and J by 7 bases, with 33 bases between. DNA of the CDR3: TGCGCCAGCAGCCCGGGCTCCCTTGCAGCAGGTAGTGTGTTGAGGAATGAGCAGTTCTTC. This sequence encodes CASSPGSLAAGSVLRNEQFF.

This chain uses TRBV9 with TRBJ2-3; no clear D gene. Trimming took 5 bases from V and 2 from J, leaving 12 bases between them. The germline gives CDR1 SGDLS, CDR2 YYNGEE. The CDR3 extends over 14 amino acids. The CDR3 DNA reads TGTGCCAGCAGTGTGGAACTCTACACAGATACGCAGTATTTT. It encodes CASSVELYTDTQYF.

The chain joins TRBV29-1 to TRBJ2-3; 7 nucleotides match TRBD2. Trimming cost V 5 bases and J 2 bases; bases outside gene matches: 4. The CDR3 is made up of 13 amino acids. The V gene's germline CDR1 is SQVTM and CDR2 ANQGSEA. CDR3 DNA sequence: TGCAGCGTTCTTCTAGCGGACACAGATACGCAGTATTTT. It yields the protein CSVLLADTDTQYF.

The gene calls are TRBV9 and TRBJ2-4, with D possibly TRBD2 on 7 matching bases. Germline V gives CDR1 SGDLS, CDR2 YYNGEE. The V end lost 4 bases, the J end lost 6 bases, and 20 bases lay between the germline ends. The CDR3 loop spans 16 amino acids. The CDR3 reads CASSPQWGGQLNIQYF. Written as DNA, the CDR3 is TGTGCCAGCAGCCCCCAGTGGGGGGGGCAATTAAACATTCAGTACTTC.

The CDR3 loop reads CATSRVLLGETQYF. In DNA, the CDR3 is TGTGCCACCAGCAGAGTTTTATTAGGAGAGACCCAGTACTTC. The chain couples TRBV15 to TRBJ2-5; D gene unclear. Germline CDR1 LNHNV, CDR2 YYDKDF (reference sequence). The CDR3 contains 14 residues. The V gene lost 1 base and the J gene lost 4 bases, with 10 bases spanning the gap.

The chain recombines TRBV5-1 with TRBJ1-1; 8 nucleotides match TRBD1. The germline gives CDR1 SGHRS, CDR2 YFSETQ. V was clipped by 5 bases and J by 6 bases; unmatched bases: 3. The CDR3 length is 12 residues. The CDR3 region is CASSGTGPEAFF. DNA of the CDR3: TGCGCCAGCAGTGGGACAGGCCCTGAAGCTTTCTTT. The full variable domain, rest sourced from reference TRBV5-1 and TRBJ1-1, is KAGVTQTPRYLIKTRGQQVTLSCSPISGHRSVSWYQQTPGQGLQFLFEYFSETQRNKGNFPGRFSGRQFSNSRSEMNVSTLELGDSALYLCASSGTGPEAFFGQGTRLTVV.

This clonotype occurred a few times. This chain links TRBV4-1 with TRBJ2-7; D call uncertain. The J call may be faulty, since TRBJ2-5 better matches the DNA end. The CDR3 sequence is 14 residues long. Germline loops: CDR1 MGHRA, CDR2 YSYEKL. The CDR3 sequence is CASSQGGSRGTQYF. As DNA, the CDR3 is TGCGCCAGCAGCCAAGGTGGAAGTCGTGGGACCCAGTACTTC.

This sequence joins TRBV14 and TRBJ2-1, with 7 bases aligning to TRBD1. Germline V gene sequence: CDR1 SGHDN, CDR2 FVKESK. J gave up 5 bases and V 4 bases, and 11 bases lay outside the gene matches. The CDR3 is 16 residues long. CDR3 DNA sequence: TGTGCCAGCAGCCCCCGACAGGGAAGGTCCGACAATGAGCAGTTCTTC. It yields the protein CASSPRQGRSDNEQFF.

This chain connects TRBV20-1 to TRBJ1-2; D not resolved. The V end was cut by 3 bases, the J end by 7 bases, with 18 bases between. The germline gives CDR1 DFQATT, CDR2 SNEGSKA (reference sequence). This CDR3 has 14 residues. The CDR3 here is CSASPSGGQRGYTF. The DNA of the CDR3 is TGCAGTGCTAGCCCCAGCGGCGGGCAGCGTGGCTACACCTTC.